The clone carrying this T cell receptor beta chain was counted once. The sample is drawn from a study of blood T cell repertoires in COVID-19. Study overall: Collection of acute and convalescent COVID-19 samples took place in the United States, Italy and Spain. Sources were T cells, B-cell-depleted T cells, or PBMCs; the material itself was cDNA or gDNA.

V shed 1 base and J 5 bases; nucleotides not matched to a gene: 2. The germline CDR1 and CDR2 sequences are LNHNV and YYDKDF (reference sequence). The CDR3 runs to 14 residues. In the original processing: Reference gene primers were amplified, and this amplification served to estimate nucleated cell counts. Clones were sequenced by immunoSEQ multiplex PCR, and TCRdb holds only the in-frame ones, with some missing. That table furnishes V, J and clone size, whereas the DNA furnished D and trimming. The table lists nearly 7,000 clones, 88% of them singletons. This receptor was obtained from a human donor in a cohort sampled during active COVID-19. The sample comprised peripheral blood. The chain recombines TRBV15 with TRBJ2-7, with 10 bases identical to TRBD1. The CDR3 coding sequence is TGTGCCACCAGCAGAGGGGGGACAGGGGACGAGCAGTACTTC. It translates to CATSRGGTGDEQYF.